Below are 25 T cell receptor beta chains sequenced from a single sample in a study of cytomegalovirus exposure and HLA in healthy donors. With 60 Vbeta and 13 Jbeta primers, the PCR was carried out. The method was immunoSEQ multiplex PCR; TCRdb's version includes in-frame clones alone and lacks a portion of them. The sample records approximately 130,000 clones, around 83% being singletons. Sequenced input: PBMCs. The receptor source for this set is a man aged 50 to 60 in good health and CMV-seronegative.

In this sample, this clone turned up a few times. This chain uses TRBV30 with TRBJ1-6; D is undetermined. V was cut by 2 bases and J by 12 bases, with 14 bases left in between. The CDR3 runs to 13 residues. Germline CDR1 GTSNPN, CDR2 SVGIG (reference sequence). The CDR3 reads CAWSPLHREPLHF. In DNA, the CDR3 is TGTGCCTGGAGTCCCCTACATCGGGAACCCCTCCACTTT.

V gene TRBV6-6 combines with J gene TRBJ1-2, with unresolved D. CDR3 length equals 13 residues. V lost 2 bases, J lost 8 bases, and 12 bases lay in between. Germline V gene sequence: CDR1 MNHNY, CDR2 SVGAGI (reference sequence). The CDR3 DNA follows: TGTGCCAGCAGTTACGGACTCATGGAGGGCTACACCTTC. This gives the protein CASSYGLMEGYTF.

The chain links TRBV2 to TRBJ1-4; 9 bases fit TRBD1. CDR1 SNHLY and CDR2 FYNNEI come from the germline V gene. The junction had 7 bases not matched to a gene; V was cut back by 6 bases and J by 8 bases. The CDR3 consists of 14 residues. CDR3 amino acids: CASSWTGAGEKLFF. The CDR3, as DNA: TGTGCCAGCAGCTGGACAGGGGCCGGGGAAAAACTGTTTTTT.

V usage is TRBV30 and J usage is TRBJ2-2, with unresolved D. Matching the DNA end better, TRBJ1-3 makes the J call doubtful. The CDR3 extends over 13 amino acids. Germline V gene lookup returns CDR1 GTSNPN and CDR2 SVGIG (reference sequence). This chain's CDR3 is CACGSFLGNTIYF. In DNA form, the CDR3 reads TGTGCCTGCGGGAGCTTCCTGGGAAACACCATATATTTT.

The V call is TRBV29-1, the J call TRBJ2-1; 7 bases agree with TRBD1. Trimming cost V 0 bases and J 4 bases; bases outside gene matches: 24. Germline assignment: CDR1 SQVTM and CDR2 ANQGSEA. This CDR3 comprises 21 residues. The CDR3 DNA is TGCAGCGTTGAAGATCTAGATTTTGGGGGACAGAGGGGAAAAGGGTACAATGAGCAGTTCTTC. Amino acids: CSVEDLDFGGQRGKGYNEQFF.

This chain joins TRBV6-1 and TRBJ1-2, with D possibly being TRBD1 (5 bases). This CDR3 is built from 14 residues. The V gene lost 7 bases and the J gene lost 7 bases, with 19 bases spanning the gap. CDR1 is MNHNS and CDR2 is SASEGT in the germline V gene. CDR3 sequence: CASTQGLQAGGYTF. The CDR3 DNA reads as TGTGCCAGCACCCAGGGTCTACAAGCAGGTGGCTACACCTTC.

The chain couples TRBV30 to TRBJ1-2; the D gene is possibly TRBD1 (5 bases). Trimming cost V 3 bases and J 0 bases, with 20 bases left between them. The V gene's germline CDR1 is GTSNPN and CDR2 SVGIG (reference sequence). CDR3 size: 17 residues. CDR3 nucleotide sequence: TGTGCCTGGAGAGGGGCCTCCTCGGGCAGCTCTAACTATGGCTACACCTTC. Translation: CAWRGASSGSSNYGYTF. The full variable domain, completed using reference TRBV30 and TRBJ1-2, is SQTIHQWPATLVQPVGSPLSLECTVEGTSNPNLYWYRQAAGRGLQLLFYSVGIGQISSEVPQNLSASRPQDRQFILSSKKLLLSDSGFYLCAWRGASSGSSNYGYTFGSGTRLTVV.

The chain combines TRBV9 with TRBJ2-3; D possibly corresponds to TRBD1 (6 bases). The CDR3 is made up of 17 amino acids. Germline lookup yields CDR1 SGDLS and CDR2 YYNGEE. Trimming shortened V by 0 bases and J by 1 base, and 15 bases separated the two germline ends. CDR3 coding DNA: TGTGCCAGCAGCGTAGAGGGGACACCGCCCGGCACAGATACGCAGTATTTT. Encoded protein: CASSVEGTPPGTDTQYF.

The table lists this clone with a count of one. The rearrangement uses TRBV6-5 and TRBJ2-4; 10 bases map to TRBD2. CDR1 MNHEY and CDR2 SVGAGI come from the germline V gene. The CDR3 is 14 residues long. The trim removed 6 bases at V and 8 bases at J, leaving 7 bases unmatched. Here the CDR3 reads CASRPSGGGDIQYF. The DNA for the CDR3 is TGTGCCAGCAGACCCAGCGGGGGGGGTGACATTCAGTACTTC.

The rearrangement uses TRBV9 and TRBJ2-7; tentatively, D is TRBD2 (6 bases). Germline V gene sequence: CDR1 SGDLS, CDR2 YYNGEE. V shed 0 bases and J shed 4 bases, with 17 bases lying between them. The CDR3 sequence is 16 residues long. The CDR3 bases are TGTGCCAGCAGCGTAGAGGCGCGGGGTGATAGTTACGAGCAGTACTTC. Amino acid sequence: CASSVEARGDSYEQYF.

This chain connects TRBV4-3 to TRBJ2-1; 8 nucleotides agree with TRBD1. Per the germline V gene, CDR1 is LGHNA and CDR2 is YSLEER. This CDR3 is built from 16 residues. The ends lost 5 bases at V and 4 bases at J; junction bases unmatched: 10. The CDR3 loop is CASSLTGTGSYNEQFF. For the CDR3, the DNA is TGCGCCAGCAGCTTAACCGGGACAGGTAGTTACAATGAGCAGTTCTTC.

The chain has TRBV10-2 and TRBJ2-3; D is ambiguous. Trimming took off 0 bases at V and 6 bases at J, with 4 bases between the two ends. CDR1 is WSHSY and CDR2 is SAAADI in the germline V gene. The CDR3 consists of 12 residues. CDR3 DNA sequence: TGCGCCAGCAGTGAGTCGTCGGATACGCAGTATTTT. This translates into CASSESSDTQYF.

The chain uses TRBV18 and TRBJ2-3, with 10 bases aligning to TRBD1. V was clipped by 2 bases and J by 7 bases; unmatched bases: 9. The CDR3 is 16 amino acids. Germline lookup yields CDR1 KGHSH and CDR2 LQKENI. CDR3 sequence (DNA): TGTGCCAGCTCACCAACTGGGACAGGGGAGGCGAATACGCAGTATTTT. It specifies CASSPTGTGEANTQYF.

This chain links TRBV5-1 with TRBJ2-1; possible D gene TRBD2, 6 bases. Trimming removed 4 bases from V and 8 bases from J, with 16 bases in between. CDR3 length: 14 residues. In germline, CDR1 is SGHRS, CDR2 YFSETQ. The CDR3 loop reads CASSGGKGGDEQFF. In DNA, the CDR3 is TGCGCCAGCAGCGGGGGGAAGGGAGGCGATGAGCAGTTCTTC.

V gene TRBV5-6 combines with J gene TRBJ2-1, with a possible D match to TRBD2 (5 bases). V gave up 7 bases and J gave up 4 bases, with 15 bases separating them. Germline values: CDR1 SGHDT, CDR2 YYEEEE. This CDR3 comprises 14 residues. In nucleotides, the CDR3 is TGTGCCAGCGACTACCTGGGCAGTTACAATGAGCAGTTCTTC. Residues: CASDYLGSYNEQFF.

V is TRBV11-2 and J is TRBJ1-2; perhaps TRBD1 as D (6 bases). V was clipped by 9 bases and J by 8 bases, with 25 bases between them. The germline gives CDR1 SGHAT, CDR2 FQNNGV. The CDR3 is made up of 15 amino acids. This CDR3 reads CASATGGLSLYGYTF. The CDR3 nucleotides read TGTGCCAGTGCTACGGGGGGGCTAAGTCTGTACGGCTACACCTTC.

The chain uses TRBV21-1 and TRBJ2-2; TRBD1, the table's D call, was not compared with the DNA. TRBV21-1 is flagged as a pseudogene. The CDR3 has 16 residues. Here the CDR3 reads CASSKPRTGETGELFF. The CDR3 DNA is TGTGCCAGCAGCAAACCCCGGACAGGGGAAACCGGGGAGCTGTTTTTT.

This clone has just a few counts. This rearrangement joins TRBV7-9 to TRBJ2-1, with a possible D match to TRBD1 (6 bases). CDR3 length equals 17 residues. Germline-derived CDR1 and CDR2 are SEHNR and FQNEAQ (reference sequence). Trimming cost V 2 bases and J 0 bases, with 14 bases left between them. CDR3 coding DNA: TGTGCCAGCAGCTTACCCGCAGGGACAAGCTCCTACAATGAGCAGTTCTTC. Its translation: CASSLPAGTSSYNEQFF.

This clone was found once. V and J are TRBV5-1 and TRBJ2-5; TRBD2 matches 9 bases. Germline V lookup: CDR1 SGHRS, CDR2 YFSETQ. The CDR3 is 13 amino acids. J was trimmed by 5 bases and V by 1 base; bases with no gene match: 0. The CDR3 sequence: CASSLSGGETQYF. The CDR3 DNA sequence: TGCGCCAGCAGCTTGAGCGGGGGGGAGACCCAGTACTTC.

The genes are TRBV7-2 and TRBJ1-3; D ambiguous. The V and J ends lost 5 bases and 4 bases respectively, with 9 bases between them. From germline, CDR1 is SGHTA and CDR2 FQGNSA. This CDR3 is 13 amino acids long. CDR3 residues: CASSTRSGNTIYF. CDR3 nucleotides: TGTGCCAGCAGCACCCGTAGCGGAAACACCATATATTTT.

This sequence joins TRBV29-1 and TRBJ2-3; the match to TRBD2 covers 7 bases. Per germline, CDR1 SQVTM and CDR2 ANQGSEA. Unmatched junction bases numbered 4, after V lost 5 bases and J lost 2 bases. The CDR3 runs 13 residues. The CDR3 loop reads CSVRGTITDTQYF. CDR3 nucleotides: TGCAGCGTTCGCGGGACTATCACAGATACGCAGTATTTT.

The chain links TRBV5-1 to TRBJ2-5; D perhaps matches TRBD2 (6 bases). The CDR3 is 14 amino acids. V lost 1 base and J 5 bases, leaving 12 bases between the germline ends. CDR1 SGHRS and CDR2 YFSETQ come from the germline V gene. The DNA for the CDR3 is TGCGCCAGCAGCTTGATGGGGGGATTGGAGACCCAGTACTTC. This sequence encodes CASSLMGGLETQYF.

The chain couples TRBV14 to TRBJ2-3; D not resolved. The V and J ends lost 3 bases and 10 bases respectively, with 14 bases between them. CDR1 is SGHDN and CDR2 is FVKESK in the germline V gene. There are 13 residues in the CDR3. The CDR3 DNA sequence: TGTGCCAGCAGCCAGGTACTCGCGAGTCCGCAGTATTTT. It is translated as CASSQVLASPQYF.

V is TRBV30 and J is TRBJ2-7, with 8 bases that match TRBD2. V shed 7 bases and J 0 bases; nucleotides not matched to a gene: 8. From germline, CDR1 is GTSNPN and CDR2 SVGIG (reference sequence). CDR3 length: 14 amino acids. The CDR3 bases are TGTGCCTCCCCAAGGAGCGGGAGCTCCTACGAGCAGTACTTC. Translated, it gives CASPRSGSSYEQYF.

The V and J genes are TRBV29-1 and TRBJ1-2; possibly TRBD1 for D (6 bases). Per the germline V gene, CDR1 is SQVTM and CDR2 is ANQGSEA. V was clipped by 2 bases and J by 8 bases, with 24 bases between them. This CDR3 has 16 residues. CDR3 sequence reads: CSVERATGLYPWGYTF. The CDR3 nucleotides are TGCAGCGTTGAAAGGGCTACAGGGCTATATCCCTGGGGCTACACCTTC.